Sequencing of this TCR beta chain was carried out in a study of blood T cells in healthy people across ages. This clonotype was counted between two and nine times. The authors ran a second PCR of about 7 to 11 cycles using a sample-barcoded 5' primer and a J-beta primer mix. TCRdb re-analysed the 5' RACE reads in MiXCR, keeping a single row per CDR3 protein. The sample carries 700,000 or so distinct CDR3 sequences, around two fifths recorded once. V was cut by 5 bases and J by 0 bases, with 14 bases left in between. Germline assignment: CDR1 SGHTA and CDR2 FQGTGA. The CDR3 length is 16 residues. Sequencing was performed on blood. This TCR came from an elderly man in good health. The V and J genes are TRBV7-3 and TRBJ2-1, with D tentatively TRBD1 (6 bases). The CDR3: CASSLIGQSSYNEQFF. The CDR3 nucleotides read TGTGCCAGCAGCCTAATCGGACAGAGCTCCTACAATGAGCAGTTCTTC.